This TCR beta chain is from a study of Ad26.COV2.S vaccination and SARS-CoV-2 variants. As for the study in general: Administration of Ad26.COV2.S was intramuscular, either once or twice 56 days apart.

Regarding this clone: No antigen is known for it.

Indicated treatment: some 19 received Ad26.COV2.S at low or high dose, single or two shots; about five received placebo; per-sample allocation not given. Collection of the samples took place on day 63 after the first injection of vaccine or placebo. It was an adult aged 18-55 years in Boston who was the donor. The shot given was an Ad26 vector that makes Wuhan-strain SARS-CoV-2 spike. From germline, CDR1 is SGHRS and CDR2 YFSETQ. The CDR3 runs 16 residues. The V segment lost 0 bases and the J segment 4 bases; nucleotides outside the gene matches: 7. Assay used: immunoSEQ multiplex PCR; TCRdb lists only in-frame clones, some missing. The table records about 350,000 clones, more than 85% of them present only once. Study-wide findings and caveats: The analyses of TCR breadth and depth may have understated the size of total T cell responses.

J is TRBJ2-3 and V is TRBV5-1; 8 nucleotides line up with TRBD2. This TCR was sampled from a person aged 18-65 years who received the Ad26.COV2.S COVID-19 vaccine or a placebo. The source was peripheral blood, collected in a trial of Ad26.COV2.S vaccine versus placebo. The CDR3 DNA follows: TGCGCCAGCAGCTTGGAGGGTAGCGGGGTTGCAGATACGCAGTATTTT. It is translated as CASSLEGSGVADTQYF.